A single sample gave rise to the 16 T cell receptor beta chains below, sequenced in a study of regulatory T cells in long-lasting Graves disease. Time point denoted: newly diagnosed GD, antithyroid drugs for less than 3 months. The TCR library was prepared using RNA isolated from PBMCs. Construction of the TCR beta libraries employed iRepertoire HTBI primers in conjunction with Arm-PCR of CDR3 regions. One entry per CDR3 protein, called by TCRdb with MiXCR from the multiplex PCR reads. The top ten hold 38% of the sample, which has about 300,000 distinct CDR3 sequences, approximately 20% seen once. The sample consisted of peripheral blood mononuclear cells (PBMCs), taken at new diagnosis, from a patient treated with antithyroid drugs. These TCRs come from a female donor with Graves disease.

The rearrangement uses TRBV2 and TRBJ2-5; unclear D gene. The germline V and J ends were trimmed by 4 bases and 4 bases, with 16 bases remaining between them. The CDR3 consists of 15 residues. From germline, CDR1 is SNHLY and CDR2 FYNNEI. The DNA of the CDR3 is TGTGCCAGCAGTGGGGAAGGGTTTATGAGAGAGACCCAGTACTTC. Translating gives CASSGEGFMRETQYF.

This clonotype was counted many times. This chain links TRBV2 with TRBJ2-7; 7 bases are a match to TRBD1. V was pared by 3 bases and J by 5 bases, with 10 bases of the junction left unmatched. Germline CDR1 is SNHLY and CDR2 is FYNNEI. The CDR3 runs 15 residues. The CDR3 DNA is TGTGCCAGCAGTGATAACAGGGGCGTTCCGGACGAGCAGTACTTC. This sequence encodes CASSDNRGVPDEQYF.

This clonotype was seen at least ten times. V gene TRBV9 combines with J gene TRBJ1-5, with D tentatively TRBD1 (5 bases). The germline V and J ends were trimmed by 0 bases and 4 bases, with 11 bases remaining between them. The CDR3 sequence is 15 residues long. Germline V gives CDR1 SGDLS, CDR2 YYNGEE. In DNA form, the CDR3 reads TGTGCCAGCAGCGTAGGAGGGGTACGAAATCAGCCCCAGCATTTT. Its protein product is CASSVGGVRNQPQHF.

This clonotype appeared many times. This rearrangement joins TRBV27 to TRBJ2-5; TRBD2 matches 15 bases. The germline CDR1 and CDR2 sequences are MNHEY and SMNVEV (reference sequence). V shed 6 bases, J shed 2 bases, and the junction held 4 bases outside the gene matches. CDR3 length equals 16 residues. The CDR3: CASSSGLAGGQETQYF. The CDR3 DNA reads TGTGCCAGCAGCTCCGGACTAGCGGGAGGGCAAGAGACCCAGTACTTC.

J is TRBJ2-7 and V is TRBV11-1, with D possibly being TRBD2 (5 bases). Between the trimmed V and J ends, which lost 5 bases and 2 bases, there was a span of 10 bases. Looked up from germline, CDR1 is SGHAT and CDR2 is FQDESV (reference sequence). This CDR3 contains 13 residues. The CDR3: CASSQTGTYEQYF. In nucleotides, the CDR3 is TGTGCCAGCAGCCAGACGGGAACCTACGAGCAGTACTTC.

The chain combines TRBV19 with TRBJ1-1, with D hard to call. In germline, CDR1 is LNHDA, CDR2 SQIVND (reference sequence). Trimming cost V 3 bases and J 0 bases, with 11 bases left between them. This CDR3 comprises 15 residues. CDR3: CASSIRAAMNTEAFF. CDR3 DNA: TGTGCCAGTAGTATTCGGGCAGCTATGAACACTGAAGCTTTCTTT.

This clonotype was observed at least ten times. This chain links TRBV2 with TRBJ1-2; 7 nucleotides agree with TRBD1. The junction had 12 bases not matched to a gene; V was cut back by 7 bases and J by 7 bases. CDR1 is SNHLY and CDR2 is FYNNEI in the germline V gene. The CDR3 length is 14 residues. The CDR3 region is CASTQINRGAGYTF. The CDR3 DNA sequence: TGTGCCAGCACCCAAATAAACAGGGGAGCTGGCTACACCTTC.

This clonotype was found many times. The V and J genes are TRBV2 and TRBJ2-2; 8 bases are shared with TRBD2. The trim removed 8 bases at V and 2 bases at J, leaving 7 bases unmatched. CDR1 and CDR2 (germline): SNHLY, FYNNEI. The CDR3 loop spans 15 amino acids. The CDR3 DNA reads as TGTGCCAGCCGTCTTACTAGCGGAAACACCGGGGAGCTGTTTTTT. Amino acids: CASRLTSGNTGELFF.

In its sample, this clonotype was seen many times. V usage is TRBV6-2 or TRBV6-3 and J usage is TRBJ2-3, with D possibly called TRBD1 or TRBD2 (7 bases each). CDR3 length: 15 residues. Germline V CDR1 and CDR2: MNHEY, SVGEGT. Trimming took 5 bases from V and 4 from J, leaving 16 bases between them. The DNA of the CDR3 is TGTGCCAGCAGTACCGCGACAGGGAGGGCAGATACGCAGTATTTT. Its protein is CASSTATGRADTQYF.

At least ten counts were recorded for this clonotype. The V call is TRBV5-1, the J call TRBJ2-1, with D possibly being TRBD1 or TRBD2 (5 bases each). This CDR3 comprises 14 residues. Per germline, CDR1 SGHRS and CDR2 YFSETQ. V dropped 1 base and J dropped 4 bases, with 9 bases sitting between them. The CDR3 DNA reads TGCGCCAGCAGCTTGAGGGACGGATACAATGAGCAGTTCTTC. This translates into CASSLRDGYNEQFF.

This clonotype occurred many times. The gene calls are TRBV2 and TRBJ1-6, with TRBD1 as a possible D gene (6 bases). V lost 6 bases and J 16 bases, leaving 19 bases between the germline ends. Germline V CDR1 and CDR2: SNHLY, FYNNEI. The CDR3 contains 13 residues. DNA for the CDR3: TGTGCCAGCAGGGAAAAACCGGGACAAGAACTCCACTTT. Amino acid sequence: CASREKPGQELHF.

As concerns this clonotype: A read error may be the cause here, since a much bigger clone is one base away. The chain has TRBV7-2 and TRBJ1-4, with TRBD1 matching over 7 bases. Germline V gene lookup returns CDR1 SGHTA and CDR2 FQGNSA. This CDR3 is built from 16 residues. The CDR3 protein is CASSVRQGVTNEKLYF. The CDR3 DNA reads TGTGCCAGCAGCGTAAGACAGGGCGTAACTAATGAAAAACTGTATTTT.

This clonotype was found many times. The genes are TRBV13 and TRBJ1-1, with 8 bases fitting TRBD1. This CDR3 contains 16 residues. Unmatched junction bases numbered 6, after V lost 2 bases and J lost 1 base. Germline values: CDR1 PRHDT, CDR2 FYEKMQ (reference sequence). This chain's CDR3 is CASSLRQGRGNTEAFF. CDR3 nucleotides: TGTGCCAGCAGCTTACGACAGGGGCGGGGGAACACTGAAGCTTTCTTT.

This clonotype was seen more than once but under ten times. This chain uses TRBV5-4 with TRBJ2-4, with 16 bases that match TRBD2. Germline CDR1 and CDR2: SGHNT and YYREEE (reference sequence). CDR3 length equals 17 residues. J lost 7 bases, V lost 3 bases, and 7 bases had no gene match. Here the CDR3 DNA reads TGTGCCAGCAGCTCCGGGACTAGCGGGAGGGCCTGGAACATTCAGTACTTC. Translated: CASSSGTSGRAWNIQYF.

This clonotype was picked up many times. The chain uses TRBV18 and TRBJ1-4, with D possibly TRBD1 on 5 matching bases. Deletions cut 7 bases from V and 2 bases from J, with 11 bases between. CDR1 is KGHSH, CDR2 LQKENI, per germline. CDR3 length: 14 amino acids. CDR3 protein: CASFRGATNEKLFF. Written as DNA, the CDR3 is TGTGCCAGCTTTCGCGGGGCTACTAATGAAAAACTGTTTTTT.

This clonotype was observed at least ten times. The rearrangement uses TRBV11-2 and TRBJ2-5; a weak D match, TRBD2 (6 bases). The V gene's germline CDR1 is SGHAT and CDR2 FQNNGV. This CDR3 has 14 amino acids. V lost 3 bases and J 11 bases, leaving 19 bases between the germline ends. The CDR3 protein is CASSLAWDSEVQYF. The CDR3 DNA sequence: TGTGCCAGCAGCTTGGCCTGGGACTCCGAGGTTCAGTACTTC.